These 15 T cell receptor beta chains share one sample of origin, sequenced in a study of shared clonotypes between healthy human individuals. TCRdb's copy holds only in-frame clones and misses some; the assay was immunoSEQ multiplex PCR. The sample has about 2 million clones, approximately 94% seen once. The naive CD8 population came from CD45RO-negative cells selected for CCR7, without terminally differentiated effector memory CD45RA+ cells. Sequencing was performed on naive CD8+ T cells sorted from blood. The receptors originated from a man aged 18 to 30 in good health.

The chain combines TRBV27 with TRBJ2-1, with 7 bases fitting TRBD2. Looked up from germline, CDR1 is MNHEY and CDR2 is SMNVEV (reference sequence). The CDR3 is 13 amino acids. V was clipped by 6 bases and J by 6 bases; unmatched bases: 5. The DNA for the CDR3 is TGTGCCAGCAGCAAGGGAGGGATCAATGAGCAGTTCTTC. It codes for CASSKGGINEQFF.

The chain combines TRBV7-9 with TRBJ2-1, with TRBD1 as a possible D gene (6 bases). Per the germline V gene, CDR1 is SEHNR and CDR2 is FQNEAQ (reference sequence). This CDR3 has 19 amino acids. Trimming pared 1 base from V and 3 bases from J, leaving 22 bases between. The CDR3 region has the DNA TGTGCCAGCAGCTTAGAAGTGTCAATGGACAGACTAAACTACAATGAGCAGTTCTTC. Its protein product is CASSLEVSMDRLNYNEQFF.

CDR3 amino acids: CASSQEVGPSTDTQYF. The CDR3 coding sequence is TGTGCCAGCAGCCAAGAGGTAGGCCCTAGCACAGATACGCAGTATTTT. The V gene is TRBV4-2, the J gene TRBJ2-3; D not resolved. CDR3 size: 16 residues. V was trimmed by 0 bases and J by 0 bases, leaving 10 bases between them. Germline V gene sequence: CDR1 LGHNA, CDR2 YNFKEQ.

J is TRBJ1-6 and V is TRBV23-1; the match to TRBD1 covers 11 bases. TRBV23-1 is an ORF, with its function uncertain. V shed 0 bases and J 6 bases; nucleotides not matched to a gene: 4. This CDR3 region has 17 residues. The CDR3 region has the DNA TGCGCCAGCAGTCAATCGGACAGGGGGCGGGCTAATTCACCCCTCCACTTT. Its translation: CASSQSDRGRANSPLHF.

This chain joins TRBV4-1 and TRBJ1-6; TRBD1 aligns across 9 bases. J was trimmed by 7 bases and V by 4 bases; bases with no gene match: 8. CDR1 is MGHRA, CDR2 YSYEKL, per germline. The CDR3 is 16 amino acids. CDR3 sequence (DNA): TGCGCCAGCAGCCTTTCCGGGACAGGGTTAAATTCACCCCTCCACTTT. Its protein product is CASSLSGTGLNSPLHF.

The table lists this clone with a few counts. This sample includes further DNA sequences coding for the same CDR3. For the CDR3, the DNA is TGTGCCAGCAGCTTAGGGTGGGATGGCTACACCTTC. This gives the protein CASSLGWDGYTF. This chain links TRBV11-2 with TRBJ1-2; the D is unclear. This CDR3 is built from 12 residues. V dropped 1 base and J dropped 6 bases, with 6 bases sitting between them. Per the germline V gene, CDR1 is SGHAT and CDR2 is FQNNGV. Drawing the rest from reference TRBV11-2 and TRBJ1-2, the complete variable domain is EAGVAQSPRYKIIEKRQSVAFWCNPISGHATLYWYQQILGQGPKLLIQFQNNGVVDDSQLPKDRFSAERLKGVDSTLKIQPAKLEDSAVYLCASSLGWDGYTFGSGTRLTVV.

The count of this clone is one. J is TRBJ1-4 and V is TRBV28; TRBD1 aligns across 7 bases. V trimming: 7 bases; J trimming: 6 bases; junction bases outside the gene matches: 20. The CDR3 consists of 18 residues. Per germline, CDR1 MDHEN and CDR2 SYDVKM. CDR3 amino acids: CASTGLVIGDRVDEKLFF. The CDR3 region has the DNA TGTGCCAGCACGGGGCTGGTGATTGGCGACAGGGTGGATGAAAAACTGTTTTTT.

The chain employs TRBV29-1 and TRBJ1-2; TRBD1 aligns across 10 bases. CDR1 is SQVTM, CDR2 ANQGSEA, per germline. The CDR3 has 13 residues. V dropped 6 bases and J dropped 3; count of bases not matched to a gene: 4. The CDR3 region is CSVPGQGYYGYTF. CDR3 in DNA: TGCAGCGTACCGGGACAGGGGTACTATGGCTACACCTTC.

Points on this clone: The sample carries other DNA sequences with the same CDR3. The rearrangement joins TRBV9 to TRBJ1-1; TRBD1 agrees at 8 bases. The trim removed 4 bases at V and 1 base at J, leaving 6 bases unmatched. Germline V lookup: CDR1 SGDLS, CDR2 YYNGEE. The CDR3 is made up of 15 amino acids. The CDR3 bases are TGTGCCAGCAGCCCCCGGACAGGGACGAACACTGAAGCTTTCTTT. Protein sequence: CASSPRTGTNTEAFF.

Turning to this clone: The same CDR3 can be traced to other DNA sequences in this sample. This rearrangement joins TRBV28 to TRBJ2-7; possible D gene TRBD2, 6 bases. V was cut by 1 base and J by 2 bases, with 9 bases left in between. This CDR3 region has 14 residues. Germline V gene data show CDR1 as MDHEN and CDR2 as SYDVKM. CDR3 residues: CASSLSGVPYEQYF. The CDR3 region has the DNA TGTGCCAGCAGTTTATCGGGGGTGCCCTACGAGCAGTACTTC.

This rearrangement joins TRBV2 to TRBJ2-7; a possible D gene is TRBD2 (5 bases). The CDR3 contains 14 residues. The V gene lost 6 bases and the J gene lost 4 bases, with 16 bases spanning the gap. Germline values: CDR1 SNHLY, CDR2 FYNNEI. The CDR3 is CASSPEPAGYEQYF. The CDR3 nucleotides read TGTGCCAGCAGCCCCGAGCCTGCGGGTTACGAGCAGTACTTC.

The chain recombines TRBV18 with TRBJ1-2; D is uncertain. The V gene's germline CDR1 is KGHSH and CDR2 LQKENI. This CDR3 spans 17 amino acids. V lost 0 bases and J lost 8, with 22 bases in between. The CDR3 loop is CASSPPYSMTAEVGYTF. The CDR3 DNA reads as TGTGCCAGCTCACCACCGTACAGTATGACCGCCGAGGTCGGCTACACCTTC.

The CDR3 spells CASSPPGGADGYTF. In DNA, the CDR3 is TGTGCCAGCAGCCCCCCAGGGGGGGCTGATGGCTACACCTTC. The chain couples TRBV28 to TRBJ1-2; 7 positions match TRBD1. Germline lookup yields CDR1 MDHEN and CDR2 SYDVKM. V shed 6 bases, J shed 6 bases, and the junction held 10 bases outside the gene matches. The CDR3 spans 14 residues.

V gene TRBV10-1 combines with J gene TRBJ1-1; D is perhaps TRBD1 (5 bases). Trimming cost V 6 bases and J 0 bases, with 8 bases left between them. CDR1 and CDR2 (germline): WNHNN, SYGVQD (reference sequence). The CDR3 covers 13 residues. For the CDR3, the DNA is TGCGCCAGCAGGAGGGGTCTGAACACTGAAGCTTTCTTT. This gives the protein CASRRGLNTEAFF.

This clone has only a few counts. Other DNA sequences within the sample encode an identical CDR3. The chain links TRBV7-9 to TRBJ2-3, with a weak D call TRBD2 (5 bases). The CDR3 runs 12 residues. V lost 3 bases, J lost 5 bases, and 6 bases lay in between. Germline V gene data show CDR1 as SEHNR and CDR2 as FQNEAQ (reference sequence). The DNA of the CDR3 is TGTGCCAGCAGCTTCGGGGAAGATACGCAGTATTTT. It specifies CASSFGEDTQYF.